What follows is one T cell receptor beta chain and its context. The V segment lost 4 bases and the J segment 10 bases; nucleotides outside the gene matches: 8. The length of the CDR3 is 15 residues. Germline loops: CDR1 LGHDT, CDR2 YNNKEL (reference sequence). This sample was taken from a study of T cells after yellow fever vaccination. TCR cDNA, made by 5'RACE template switching, carried an added universal primer site and UMIs. MiXCR, applied by TCRdb to the 5' RACE reads, yields one record per CDR3 protein. The sample lists some 300,000 distinct CDR3 sequences, roughly a tenth seen once, with 2.5% to 4% in the top ten.

This receptor was identified in a man aged 18 to 29 who received the YFV17D yellow fever vaccine. The rearrangement uses TRBV3-1 and TRBJ2-3; 13 bases are shared with TRBD2. Sequencing used CD4+ T cells sorted from PBMCs, obtained 45 days after the yellow fever booster vaccination. CDR3 bases: TGTGCCAGCAGCCGGACTAGCGGGGGATCATATCCGCAGTATTTT. This sequence encodes CASSRTSGGSYPQYF.